This T cell receptor (beta chain) was sequenced in a study of CD8+ T cells in alopecia areata. Study-wide findings and caveats: Whereas mice showed it more clearly, TCR sharing across patients was murkier, possibly because of HLA. Lesional scalp exceeded normal scalp in clonality, especially in alopecia totalis/universalis.

cDNA prepared by RNA extraction and subsequent reverse transcription served as the template for sequencing. The data were produced by immunoSEQ multiplex PCR, yet TCRdb's version contains in-frame clones alone and is incomplete. The table lists more than 200,000 clones, about 68% of them singletons. Germline CDR1 reads SGHRS; CDR2 reads YFSETQ. This CDR3 region has 13 residues. Lesional scalp punch biopsies and peripheral blood came from alopecia areata patients. To note about this clone: The antigen is not known. The junction differs from germline at one of its ends, possibly a read error.

This TCR was sampled from a human donor with alopecia areata. The source was CD4+ T cells sorted from blood, collected at week 0. The gene calls are TRBV5-1 and TRBJ2-7; D is possibly TRBD2 (5 bases). The CDR3 nucleotides read TGCGCCAGCAGTCAAGCGGACTCCTCCGAGCAGTACTTC. Residues: CASSQADSSEQYF.